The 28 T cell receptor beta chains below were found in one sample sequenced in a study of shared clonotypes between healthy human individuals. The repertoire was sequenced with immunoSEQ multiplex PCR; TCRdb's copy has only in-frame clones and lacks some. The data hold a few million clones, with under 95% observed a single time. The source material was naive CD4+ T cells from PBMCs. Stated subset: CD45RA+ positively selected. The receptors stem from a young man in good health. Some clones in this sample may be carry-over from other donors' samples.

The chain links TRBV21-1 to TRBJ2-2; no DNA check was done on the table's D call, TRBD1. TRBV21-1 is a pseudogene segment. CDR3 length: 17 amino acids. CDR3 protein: CASSTPTGPLGTGELFF. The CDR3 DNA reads TGTGCCAGCAGCACCCCTACAGGGCCCCTGGGGACCGGGGAGCTGTTTTTT.

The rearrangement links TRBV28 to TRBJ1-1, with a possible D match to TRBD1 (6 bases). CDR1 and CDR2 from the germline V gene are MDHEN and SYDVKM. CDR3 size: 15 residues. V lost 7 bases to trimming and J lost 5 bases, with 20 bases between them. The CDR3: CASKEQVSGVTEAFF. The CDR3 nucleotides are TGTGCCAGCAAGGAGCAGGTGTCAGGGGTGACTGAAGCTTTCTTT.

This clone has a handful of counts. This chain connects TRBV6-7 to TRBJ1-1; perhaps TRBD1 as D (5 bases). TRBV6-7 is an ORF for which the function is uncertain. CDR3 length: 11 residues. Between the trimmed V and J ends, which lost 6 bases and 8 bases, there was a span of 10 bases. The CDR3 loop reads CASRPGQEAFF. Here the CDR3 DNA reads TGTGCCAGCAGGCCAGGGCAGGAAGCTTTCTTT.

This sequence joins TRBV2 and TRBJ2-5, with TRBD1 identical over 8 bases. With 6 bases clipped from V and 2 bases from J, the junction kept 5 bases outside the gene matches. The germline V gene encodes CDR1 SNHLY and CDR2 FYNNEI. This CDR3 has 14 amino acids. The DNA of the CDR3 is TGTGCCAGCAGCCGCCGACAGGGGCAAGAGACCCAGTACTTC. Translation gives CASSRRQGQETQYF.

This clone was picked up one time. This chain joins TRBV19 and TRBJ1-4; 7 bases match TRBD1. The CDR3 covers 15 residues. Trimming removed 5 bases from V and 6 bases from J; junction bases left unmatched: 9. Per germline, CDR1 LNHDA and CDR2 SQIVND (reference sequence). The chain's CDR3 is CASSFRQGVDEKLFF. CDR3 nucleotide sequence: TGTGCCAGTAGTTTCAGACAGGGTGTGGATGAAAAACTGTTTTTT. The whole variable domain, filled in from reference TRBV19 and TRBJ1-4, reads DGGITQSPKYLFRKEGQNVTLSCEQNLNHDAMYWYRQDPGQGLRLIYYSQIVNDFQKGDIAEGYSVSREKKESFPLTVTSAQKNPTAFYLCASSFRQGVDEKLFFGSGTQLSVL.

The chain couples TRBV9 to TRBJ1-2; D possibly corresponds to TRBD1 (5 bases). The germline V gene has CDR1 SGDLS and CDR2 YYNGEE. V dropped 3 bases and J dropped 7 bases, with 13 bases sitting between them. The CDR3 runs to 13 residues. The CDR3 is CASSAPGTTGYTF. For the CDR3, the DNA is TGTGCCAGCAGCGCCCCAGGGACCACTGGCTACACCTTC.

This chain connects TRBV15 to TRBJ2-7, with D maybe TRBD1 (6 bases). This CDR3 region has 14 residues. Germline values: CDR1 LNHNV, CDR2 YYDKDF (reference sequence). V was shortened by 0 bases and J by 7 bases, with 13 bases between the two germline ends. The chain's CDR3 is CATSRDSGHLEQYF. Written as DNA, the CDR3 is TGTGCCACCAGCAGAGATTCGGGACACCTAGAGCAGTACTTC.

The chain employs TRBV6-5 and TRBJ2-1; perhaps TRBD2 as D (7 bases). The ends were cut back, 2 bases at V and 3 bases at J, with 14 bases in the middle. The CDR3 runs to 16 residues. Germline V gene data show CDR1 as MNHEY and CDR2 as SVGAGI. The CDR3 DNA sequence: TGTGCCAGCAGTTACAGGGGGGGACCAGACTACAATGAGCAGTTCTTC. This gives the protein CASSYRGGPDYNEQFF.

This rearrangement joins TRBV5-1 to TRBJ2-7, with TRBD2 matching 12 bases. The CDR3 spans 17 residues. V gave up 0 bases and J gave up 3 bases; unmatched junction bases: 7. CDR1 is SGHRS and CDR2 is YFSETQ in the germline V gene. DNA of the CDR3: TGCGCCAGCAGCTTGGAGATACTAGCGGGAGGCGGCTACGAGCAGTACTTC. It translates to CASSLEILAGGGYEQYF.

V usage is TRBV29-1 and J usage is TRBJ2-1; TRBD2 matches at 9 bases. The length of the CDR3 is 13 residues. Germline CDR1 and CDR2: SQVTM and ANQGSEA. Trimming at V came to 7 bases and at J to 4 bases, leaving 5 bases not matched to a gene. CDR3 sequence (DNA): TGCAGCGGATCTAGCGGGACTTACAATGAGCAGTTCTTC. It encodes CSGSSGTYNEQFF.

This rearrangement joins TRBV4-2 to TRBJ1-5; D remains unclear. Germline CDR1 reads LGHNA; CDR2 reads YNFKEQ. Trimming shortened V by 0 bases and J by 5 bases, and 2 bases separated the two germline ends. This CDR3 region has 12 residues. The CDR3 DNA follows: TGTGCCAGCAGCCAAGACTATCAGCCCCAGCATTTT. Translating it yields CASSQDYQPQHF.

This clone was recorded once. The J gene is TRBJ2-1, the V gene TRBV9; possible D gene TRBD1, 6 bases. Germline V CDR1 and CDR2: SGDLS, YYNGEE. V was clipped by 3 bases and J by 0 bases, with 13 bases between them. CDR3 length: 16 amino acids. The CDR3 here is CASSGSTGNSYNEQFF. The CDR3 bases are TGTGCCAGCAGCGGATCTACAGGGAACTCCTACAATGAGCAGTTCTTC.

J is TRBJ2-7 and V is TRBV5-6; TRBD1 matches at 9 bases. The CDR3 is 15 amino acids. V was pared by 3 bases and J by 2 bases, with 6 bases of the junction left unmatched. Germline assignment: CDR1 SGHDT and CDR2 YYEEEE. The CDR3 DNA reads TGTGCCAGCAGCTCACTCCGGGACAGGGCCTACGAGCAGTACTTC. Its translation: CASSSLRDRAYEQYF.

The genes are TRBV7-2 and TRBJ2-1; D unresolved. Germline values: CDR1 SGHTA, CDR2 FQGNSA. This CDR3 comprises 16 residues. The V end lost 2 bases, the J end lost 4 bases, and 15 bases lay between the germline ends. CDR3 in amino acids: CASSLIGVRLYNEQFF. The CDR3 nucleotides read TGTGCCAGCAGCTTAATCGGCGTCAGGCTTTACAATGAGCAGTTCTTC.

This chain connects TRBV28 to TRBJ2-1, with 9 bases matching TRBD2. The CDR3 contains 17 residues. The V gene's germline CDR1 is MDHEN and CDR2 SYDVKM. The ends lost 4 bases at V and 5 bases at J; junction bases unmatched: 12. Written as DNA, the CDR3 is TGTGCCAGCAGTTCCCCTGGGGCGGGAGGGCCCGACAATGAGCAGTTCTTC. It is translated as CASSSPGAGGPDNEQFF.

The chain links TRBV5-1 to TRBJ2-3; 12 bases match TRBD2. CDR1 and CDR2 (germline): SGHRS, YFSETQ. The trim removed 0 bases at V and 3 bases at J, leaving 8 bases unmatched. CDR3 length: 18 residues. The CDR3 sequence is CASSLGSGTSGLTDTQYF. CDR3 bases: TGCGCCAGCAGCTTGGGATCCGGGACTAGCGGGCTTACAGATACGCAGTATTTT.

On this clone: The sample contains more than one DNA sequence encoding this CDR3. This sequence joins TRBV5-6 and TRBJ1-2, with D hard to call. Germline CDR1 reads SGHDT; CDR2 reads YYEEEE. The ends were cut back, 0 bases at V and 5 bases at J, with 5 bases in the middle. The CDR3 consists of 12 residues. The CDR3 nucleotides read TGTGCCAGCAGCTTGGCGACGTATGGCTACACCTTC. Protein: CASSLATYGYTF.

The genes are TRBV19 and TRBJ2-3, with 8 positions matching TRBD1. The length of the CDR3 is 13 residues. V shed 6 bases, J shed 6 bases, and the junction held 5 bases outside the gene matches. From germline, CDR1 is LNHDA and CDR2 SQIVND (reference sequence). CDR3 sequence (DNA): TGTGCCAGTAGGGACAGGGTCACGGATACGCAGTATTTT. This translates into CASRDRVTDTQYF.

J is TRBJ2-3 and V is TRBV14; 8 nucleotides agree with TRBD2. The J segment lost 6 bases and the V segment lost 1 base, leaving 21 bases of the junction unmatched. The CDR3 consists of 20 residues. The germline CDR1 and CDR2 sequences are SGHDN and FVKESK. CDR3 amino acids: CASSQVPRGKGSGSRDTQYF. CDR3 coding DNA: TGTGCCAGCAGCCAAGTTCCCCGAGGGAAAGGGAGCGGGAGTCGGGATACGCAGTATTTT.

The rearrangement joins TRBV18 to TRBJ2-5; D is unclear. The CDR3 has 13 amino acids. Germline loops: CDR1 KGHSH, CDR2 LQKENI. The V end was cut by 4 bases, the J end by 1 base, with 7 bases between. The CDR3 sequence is CASSRSFQETQYF. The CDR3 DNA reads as TGTGCCAGCTCACGCTCCTTCCAAGAGACCCAGTACTTC.

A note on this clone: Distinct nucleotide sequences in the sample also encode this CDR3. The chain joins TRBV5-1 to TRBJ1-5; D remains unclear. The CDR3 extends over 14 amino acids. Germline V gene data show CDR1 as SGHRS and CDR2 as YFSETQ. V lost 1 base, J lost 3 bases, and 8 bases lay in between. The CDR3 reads CASSLNGPNQPQHF. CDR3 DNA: TGCGCCAGCAGCTTGAACGGCCCCAATCAGCCCCAGCATTTT.

The CDR3 sequence is CASSLQGGATNEKLFF. CDR3 DNA sequence: TGTGCCAGCAGCCTCCAGGGTGGGGCAACTAATGAAAAACTGTTTTTT. The chain employs TRBV11-1 and TRBJ1-4, with a tentative D call TRBD1 (5 bases). The germline V gene encodes CDR1 SGHAT and CDR2 FQDESV (reference sequence). The V end lost 5 bases, the J end lost 0 bases, and 13 bases lay between the germline ends. The CDR3 is made up of 16 amino acids.

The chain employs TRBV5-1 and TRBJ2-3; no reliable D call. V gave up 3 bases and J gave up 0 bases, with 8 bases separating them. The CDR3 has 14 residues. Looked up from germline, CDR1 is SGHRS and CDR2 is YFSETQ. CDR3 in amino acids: CASSSEDSTDTQYF. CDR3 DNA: TGCGCCAGCAGCTCCGAAGATAGCACAGATACGCAGTATTTT.

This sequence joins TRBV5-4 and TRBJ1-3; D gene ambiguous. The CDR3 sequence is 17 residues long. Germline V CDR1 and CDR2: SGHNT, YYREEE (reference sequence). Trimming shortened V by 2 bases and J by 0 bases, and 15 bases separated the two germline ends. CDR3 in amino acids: CASSFSDTPYSGNTIYF. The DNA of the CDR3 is TGTGCCAGCAGCTTCAGTGACACTCCTTACTCTGGAAACACCATATATTTT.

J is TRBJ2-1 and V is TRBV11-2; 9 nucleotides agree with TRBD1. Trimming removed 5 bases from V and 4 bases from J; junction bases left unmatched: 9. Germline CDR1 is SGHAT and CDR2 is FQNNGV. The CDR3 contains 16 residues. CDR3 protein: CASSPFGQGIYNEQFF. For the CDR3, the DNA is TGTGCCAGCAGCCCCTTCGGACAGGGGATTTACAATGAGCAGTTCTTC.

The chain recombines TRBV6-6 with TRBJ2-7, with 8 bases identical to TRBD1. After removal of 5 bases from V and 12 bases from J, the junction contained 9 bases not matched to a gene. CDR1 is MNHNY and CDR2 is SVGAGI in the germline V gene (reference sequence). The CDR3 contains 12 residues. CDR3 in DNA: TGTGCCAGCAGTCCTGCGGGACAGGAGGGGTACTTC. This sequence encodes CASSPAGQEGYF.

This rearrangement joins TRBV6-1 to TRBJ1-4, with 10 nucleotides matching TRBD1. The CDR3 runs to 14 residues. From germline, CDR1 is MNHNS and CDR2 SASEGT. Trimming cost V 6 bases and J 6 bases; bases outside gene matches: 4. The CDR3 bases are TGTGCCAGCAGCGCCGGGACAGGGGATGAAAAACTGTTTTTT. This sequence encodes CASSAGTGDEKLFF.

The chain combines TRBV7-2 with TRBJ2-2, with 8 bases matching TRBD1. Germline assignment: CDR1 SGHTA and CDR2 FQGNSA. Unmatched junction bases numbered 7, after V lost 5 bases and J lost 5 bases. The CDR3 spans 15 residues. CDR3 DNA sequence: TGTGCCAGCAGCCCCAGACAGGGGAAAACCGGGGAGCTGTTTTTT. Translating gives CASSPRQGKTGELFF.